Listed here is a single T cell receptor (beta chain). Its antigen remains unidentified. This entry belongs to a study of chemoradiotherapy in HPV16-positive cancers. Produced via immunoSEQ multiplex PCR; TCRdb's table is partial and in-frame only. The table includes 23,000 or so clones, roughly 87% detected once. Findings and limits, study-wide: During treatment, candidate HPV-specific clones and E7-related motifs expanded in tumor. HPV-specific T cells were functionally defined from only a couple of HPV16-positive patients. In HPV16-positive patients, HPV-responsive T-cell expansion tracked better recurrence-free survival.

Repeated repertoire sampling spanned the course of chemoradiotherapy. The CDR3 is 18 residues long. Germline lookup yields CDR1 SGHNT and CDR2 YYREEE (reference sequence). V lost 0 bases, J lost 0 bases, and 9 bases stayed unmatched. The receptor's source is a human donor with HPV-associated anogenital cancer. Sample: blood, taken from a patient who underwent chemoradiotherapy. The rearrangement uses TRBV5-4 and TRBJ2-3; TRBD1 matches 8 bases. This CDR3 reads CASSLAGQGGSSTDTQYF. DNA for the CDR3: TGTGCCAGCAGCTTGGCCGGACAGGGCGGATCTAGCACAGATACGCAGTATTTT. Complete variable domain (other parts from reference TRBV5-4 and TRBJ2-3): ETGVTQSPTHLIKTRGQQVTLRCSSQSGHNTVSWYQQALGQGPQFIFQYYREEENGRGNFPPRFSGLQFPNYSSELNVNALELDDSALYLCASSLAGQGGSSTDTQYFGPGTRLTVL.